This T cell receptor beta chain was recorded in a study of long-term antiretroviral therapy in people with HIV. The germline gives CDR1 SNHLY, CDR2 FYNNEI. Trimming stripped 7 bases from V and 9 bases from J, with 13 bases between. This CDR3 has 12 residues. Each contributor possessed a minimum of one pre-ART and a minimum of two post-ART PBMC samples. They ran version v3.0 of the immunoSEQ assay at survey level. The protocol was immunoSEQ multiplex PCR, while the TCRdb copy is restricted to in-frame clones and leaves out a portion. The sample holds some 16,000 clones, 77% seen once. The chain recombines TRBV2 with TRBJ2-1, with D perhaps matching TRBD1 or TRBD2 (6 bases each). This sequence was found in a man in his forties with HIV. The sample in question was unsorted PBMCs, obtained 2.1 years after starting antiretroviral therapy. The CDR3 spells CASNPQGGEQFF. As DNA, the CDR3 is TGTGCCAGCAATCCACAGGGAGGTGAGCAGTTCTTC.